This TCR beta chain is from a study of T cell repertoires in cytomegalovirus infection. Study-level background: Matching HLA type and CMV infection were both indicated by public TCR beta signatures.

Germline-derived CDR1 and CDR2 are LNHDA and SQIVND (reference sequence). CDR3 size: 13 residues. The ends were cut back, 7 bases at V and 5 bases at J, with 12 bases in the middle. From the reads, TCRdb called clonotypes with MiXCR, one entry per CDR3 protein. The data contain 510,000 or so distinct CDR3 sequences, more than 25% of them seen just once; the ten biggest clones take up roughly 13%. This clonotype originated in a human donor in good health (CMV status not recorded). Some clones in this sample may be carry-over from other donors' samples. Sequenced: PBMCs. This chain links TRBV19 with TRBJ2-1; D is unresolved. This CDR3 is CASTRGGDNEQFF. For the CDR3, the DNA is TGTGCCAGTACCCGAGGTGGGGACAATGAGCAGTTCTTC. The variable domain in full, with the rest retrieved from reference TRBV19 and TRBJ2-1, is DGGITQSPKYLFRKEGQNVTLSCEQNLNHDAMYWYRQDPGQGLRLIYYSQIVNDFQKGDIAEGYSVSREKKESFPLTVTSAQKNPTAFYLCASTRGGDNEQFFGPGTRLTVL.